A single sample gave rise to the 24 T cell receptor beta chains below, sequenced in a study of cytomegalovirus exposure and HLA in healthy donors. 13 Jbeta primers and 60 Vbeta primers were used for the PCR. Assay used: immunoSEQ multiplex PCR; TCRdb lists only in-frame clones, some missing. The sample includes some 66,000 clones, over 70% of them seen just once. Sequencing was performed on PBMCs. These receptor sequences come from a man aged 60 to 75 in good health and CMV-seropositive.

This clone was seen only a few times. CDR3 DNA sequence: TGTGCCAGCAGCGTTGGACAGGATAGCAATCAGCCCCAGCATTTT. This encodes CASSVGQDSNQPQHF. This chain links TRBV7-6 with TRBJ1-5, with TRBD1 identical over 7 bases. Trimming cost V 5 bases and J 0 bases; bases outside gene matches: 4. The CDR3 is made up of 15 amino acids. Germline CDR1 and CDR2: SGHVS and FNYEAQ.

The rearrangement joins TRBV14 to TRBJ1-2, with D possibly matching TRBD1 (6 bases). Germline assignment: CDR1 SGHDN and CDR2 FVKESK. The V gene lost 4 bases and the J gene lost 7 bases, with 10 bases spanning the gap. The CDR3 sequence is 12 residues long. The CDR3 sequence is CASSLHRVGYTF. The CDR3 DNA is TGTGCCAGCAGCCTCCACAGGGTTGGCTACACCTTC.

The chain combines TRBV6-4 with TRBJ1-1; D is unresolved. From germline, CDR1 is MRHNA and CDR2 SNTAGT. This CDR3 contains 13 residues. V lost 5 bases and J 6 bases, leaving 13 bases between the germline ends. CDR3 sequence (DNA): TGTGCCAGCAGTTCCACACGGGAGGCTGAAGCTTTCTTT. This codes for CASSSTREAEAFF.

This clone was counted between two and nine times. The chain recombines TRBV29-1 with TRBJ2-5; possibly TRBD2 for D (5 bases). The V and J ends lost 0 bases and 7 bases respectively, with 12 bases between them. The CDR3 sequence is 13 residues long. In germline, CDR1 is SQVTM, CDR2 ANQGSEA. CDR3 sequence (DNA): TGCAGCGTTGAAGATGCGCCTGAGGGGACCCAGTACTTC. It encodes CSVEDAPEGTQYF.

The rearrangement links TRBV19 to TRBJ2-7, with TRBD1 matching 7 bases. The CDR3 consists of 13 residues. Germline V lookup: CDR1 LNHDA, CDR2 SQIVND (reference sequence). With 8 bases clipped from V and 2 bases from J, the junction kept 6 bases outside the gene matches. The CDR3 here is CASQGVGPYEQYF. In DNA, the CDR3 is TGTGCCAGTCAGGGGGTAGGGCCCTACGAGCAGTACTTC.

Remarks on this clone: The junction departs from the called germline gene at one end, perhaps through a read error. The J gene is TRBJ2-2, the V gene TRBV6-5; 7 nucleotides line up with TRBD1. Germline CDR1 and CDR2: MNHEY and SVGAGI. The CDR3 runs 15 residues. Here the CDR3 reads CASSYRDSTTGELFF. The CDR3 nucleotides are TGTGCCAGCAGTTACCGGGACAGCACCACCGGGGAGCTGTTTTTC.

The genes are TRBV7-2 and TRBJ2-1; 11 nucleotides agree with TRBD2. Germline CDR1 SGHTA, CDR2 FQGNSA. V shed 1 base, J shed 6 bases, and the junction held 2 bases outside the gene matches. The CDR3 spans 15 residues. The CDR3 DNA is TGTGCCAGCAGCTTAGTAACTAGCGGGAGCAATGAGCAGTTCTTC. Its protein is CASSLVTSGSNEQFF.

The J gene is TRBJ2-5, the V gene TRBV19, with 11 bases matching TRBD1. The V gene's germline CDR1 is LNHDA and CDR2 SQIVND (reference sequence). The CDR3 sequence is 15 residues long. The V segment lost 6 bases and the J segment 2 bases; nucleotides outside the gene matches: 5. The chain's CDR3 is CASSYGTGGQETQYF. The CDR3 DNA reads TGTGCCAGTAGCTACGGGACAGGGGGTCAAGAGACCCAGTACTTC.

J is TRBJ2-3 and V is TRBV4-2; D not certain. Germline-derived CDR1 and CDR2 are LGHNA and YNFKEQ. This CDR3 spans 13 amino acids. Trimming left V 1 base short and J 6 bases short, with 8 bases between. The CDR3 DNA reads TGTGCCAGCAGCCAAGTCCTACGGGATACGCAGTATTTT. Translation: CASSQVLRDTQYF.

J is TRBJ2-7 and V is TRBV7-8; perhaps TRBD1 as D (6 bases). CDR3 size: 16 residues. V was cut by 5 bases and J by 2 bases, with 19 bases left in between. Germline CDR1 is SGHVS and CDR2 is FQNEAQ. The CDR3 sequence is CASSHLQGTRTYEQYF. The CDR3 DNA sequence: TGTGCCAGCAGCCATCTTCAGGGGACCCGAACCTACGAGCAGTACTTC.

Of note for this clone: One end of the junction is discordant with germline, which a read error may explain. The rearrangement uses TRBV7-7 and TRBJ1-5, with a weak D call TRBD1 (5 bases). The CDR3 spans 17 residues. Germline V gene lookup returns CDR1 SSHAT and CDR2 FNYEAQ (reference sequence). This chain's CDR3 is CASSLTTQKGYNQPQHF. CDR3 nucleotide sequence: TGTGCTAGCAGCTTAACCACCCAAAAGGGGTACAATCAGCCCCAGCATTTT. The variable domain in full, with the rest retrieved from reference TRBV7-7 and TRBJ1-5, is GAGVSQSPRYKVTKRGQDVTLRCDPISSHATLYWYQQALGQGPEFLTYFNYEAQPDKSGLPSDRFSAERPEGSISTLTIQRTEQRDSAMYRCASSLTTQKGYNQPQHFGDGTRLSIL.

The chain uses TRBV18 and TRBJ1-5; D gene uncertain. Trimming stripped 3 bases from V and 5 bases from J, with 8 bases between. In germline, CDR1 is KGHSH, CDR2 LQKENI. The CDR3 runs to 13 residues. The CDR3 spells CASSPRSDQPQHF. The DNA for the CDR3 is TGTGCCAGCTCACCGAGAAGCGATCAGCCCCAGCATTTT.

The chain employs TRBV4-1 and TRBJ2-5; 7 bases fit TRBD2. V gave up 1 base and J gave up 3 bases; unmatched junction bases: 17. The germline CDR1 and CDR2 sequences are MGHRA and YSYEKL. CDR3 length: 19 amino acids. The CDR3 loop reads CASSQAMASGLTWEETQYF. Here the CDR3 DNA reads TGCGCCAGCAGCCAAGCCATGGCTAGCGGACTTACCTGGGAAGAGACCCAGTACTTC.

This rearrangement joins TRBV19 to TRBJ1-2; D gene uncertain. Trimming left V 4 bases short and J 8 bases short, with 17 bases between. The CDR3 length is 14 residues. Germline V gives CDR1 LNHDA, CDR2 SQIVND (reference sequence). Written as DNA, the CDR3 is TGTGCCAGTAGTACGCTTTATGAGGGTGGAGGCTACACCTTC. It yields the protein CASSTLYEGGGYTF.

The CDR3 DNA reads as TGTGCCAGCAGGGGGGGAGGGTGGCTAAGCAATCAGCCCCAGCATTTT. Translating gives CASRGGGWLSNQPQHF. V usage is TRBV7-8 and J usage is TRBJ1-5; maybe TRBD1 (5 bases). Trimming stripped 6 bases from V and 1 base from J, with 16 bases between. Germline CDR1 and CDR2: SGHVS and FQNEAQ. This CDR3 contains 16 residues.

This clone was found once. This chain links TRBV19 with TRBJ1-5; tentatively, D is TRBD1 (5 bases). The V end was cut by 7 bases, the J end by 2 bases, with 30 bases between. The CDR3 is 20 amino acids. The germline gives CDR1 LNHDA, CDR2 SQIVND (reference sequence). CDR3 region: CASTGSYQDIPQSGNQPQHF. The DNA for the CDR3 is TGTGCCAGTACCGGCAGTTATCAGGACATCCCCCAAAGTGGCAATCAGCCCCAGCATTTT.

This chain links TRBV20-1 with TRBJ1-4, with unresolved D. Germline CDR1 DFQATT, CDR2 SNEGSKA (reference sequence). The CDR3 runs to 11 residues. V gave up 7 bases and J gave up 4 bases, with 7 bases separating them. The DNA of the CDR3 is TGCAGTGTGCCAGATAATGAAAAACTGTTTTTT. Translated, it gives CSVPDNEKLFF.

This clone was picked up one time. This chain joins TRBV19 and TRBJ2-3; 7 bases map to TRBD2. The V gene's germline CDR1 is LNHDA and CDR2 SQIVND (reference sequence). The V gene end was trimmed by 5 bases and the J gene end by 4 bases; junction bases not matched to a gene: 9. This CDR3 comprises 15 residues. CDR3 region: CASSLRLAKSDTQYF. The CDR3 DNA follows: TGTGCCAGTAGTCTCAGACTAGCTAAGTCAGATACGCAGTATTTT.

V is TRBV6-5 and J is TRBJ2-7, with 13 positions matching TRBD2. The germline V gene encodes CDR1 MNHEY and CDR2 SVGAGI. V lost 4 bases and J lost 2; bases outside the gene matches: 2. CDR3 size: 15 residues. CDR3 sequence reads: CASSSLAGGPYEQYF. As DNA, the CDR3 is TGTGCCAGCAGTTCACTAGCGGGGGGGCCCTACGAGCAGTACTTC.

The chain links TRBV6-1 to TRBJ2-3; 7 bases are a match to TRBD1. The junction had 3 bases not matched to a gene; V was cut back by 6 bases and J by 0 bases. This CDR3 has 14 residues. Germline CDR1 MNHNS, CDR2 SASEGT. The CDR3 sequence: CASRDRTSTDTQYF. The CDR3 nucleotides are TGTGCCAGCAGGGACAGGACTAGCACAGATACGCAGTATTTT.

As DNA, the CDR3 is TGTGCCAGCAGCTTAGGTCCCAGTGGCAGGGAAGCTTTCTTT. Its translation: CASSLGPSGREAFF. V usage is TRBV11-2 and J usage is TRBJ1-1; D not certain. There are 14 residues in the CDR3. V shed 1 base and J shed 8 bases, with 14 bases lying between them. The germline gives CDR1 SGHAT, CDR2 FQNNGV.

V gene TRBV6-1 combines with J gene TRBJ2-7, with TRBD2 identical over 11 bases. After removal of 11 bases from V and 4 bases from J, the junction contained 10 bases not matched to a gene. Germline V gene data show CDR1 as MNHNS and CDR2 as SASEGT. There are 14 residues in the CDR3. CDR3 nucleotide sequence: TGTGCCGCCTCTAGGTGGACTAGCGGGTACGAGCAGTACTTC. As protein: CAASRWTSGYEQYF.

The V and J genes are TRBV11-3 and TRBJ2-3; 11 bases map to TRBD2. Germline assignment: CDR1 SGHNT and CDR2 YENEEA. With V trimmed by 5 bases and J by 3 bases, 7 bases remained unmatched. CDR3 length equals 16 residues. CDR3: CASSPLAGGRTDTQYF. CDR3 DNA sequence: TGTGCCAGCAGCCCCCTAGCGGGAGGAAGGACAGATACGCAGTATTTT. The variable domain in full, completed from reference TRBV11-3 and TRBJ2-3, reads EAGVVQSPRYKIIEKKQPVAFWCNPISGHNTLYWYLQNLGQGPELLIRYENEEAVDDSQLPKDRFSAERLKGVDSTLKIQPAELGDSAVYLCASSPLAGGRTDTQYFGPGTRLTVL.

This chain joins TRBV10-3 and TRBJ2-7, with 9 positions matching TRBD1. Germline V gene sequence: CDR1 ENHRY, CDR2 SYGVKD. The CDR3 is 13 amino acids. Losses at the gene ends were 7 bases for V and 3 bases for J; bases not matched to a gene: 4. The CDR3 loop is CAITPGQGYEQYF. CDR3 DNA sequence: TGTGCCATCACCCCGGGACAGGGCTACGAGCAGTACTTC.